This entry lists 31 T cell receptor beta chains sequenced from one sample in a study of T-cell reconstitution after alpha-beta-depleted transplantation in children. This sample's TCRbeta library carried unique molecular identifier barcodes. TCRdb reprocessed the PCR reads via MiXCR and lists one record per CDR3 protein. Seen here are approximately 500,000 distinct CDR3 sequences, 20% to 30% observed once, and the top ten hold around 36%. This material consisted of PBMCs, taken before TCRalphabeta/CD19-depleted stem cell transplant. These receptors were obtained from a boy under three years old with Wiskott-Aldrich syndrome, due to receive a stem cell transplant.

The table lists this clonotype with a few counts. V gene TRBV3-1 combines with J gene TRBJ2-1; D might be TRBD2 (5 bases). The V end was cut by 5 bases, the J end by 3 bases, with 14 bases between. CDR1 is LGHDT, CDR2 YNNKEL, per germline (reference sequence). There are 15 residues in the CDR3. CDR3 loop: CASSYTSVIYNEQFF. The CDR3 coding sequence is TGTGCCAGCAGCTATACTAGTGTCATCTACAATGAGCAGTTCTTC.

The sample holds a few counts of this clonotype. The genes are TRBV5-1 and TRBJ2-5; no clear D gene. The CDR3 extends over 14 amino acids. CDR1 is SGHRS and CDR2 is YFSETQ in the germline V gene. Trimming pared 3 bases from V and 0 bases from J, leaving 9 bases between. CDR3 sequence reads: CASSWMVNQETQYF. Here the CDR3 DNA reads TGCGCCAGCAGCTGGATGGTGAACCAAGAGACCCAGTACTTC. Complete variable domain (other parts from reference TRBV5-1 and TRBJ2-5): KAGVTQTPRYLIKTRGQQVTLSCSPISGHRSVSWYQQTPGQGLQFLFEYFSETQRNKGNFPGRFSGRQFSNSRSEMNVSTLELGDSALYLCASSWMVNQETQYFGPGTRLLVL.

In this sample, this clonotype turned up once. V and J are TRBV27 and TRBJ2-5; D is possibly TRBD2 (5 bases). Per the germline V gene, CDR1 is MNHEY and CDR2 is SMNVEV (reference sequence). The CDR3 runs to 13 residues. V was clipped by 6 bases and J by 9 bases, with 17 bases between them. The CDR3: CASSPLRDGAQYF. The CDR3 coding sequence is TGTGCCAGCAGCCCCTTACGGGATGGGGCCCAGTACTTC.

The sample holds a few counts of this clonotype. The chain's CDR3 is CASSRVGEAFF. CDR3 nucleotide sequence: TGTGCCAGCAGCAGGGTAGGAGAAGCTTTCTTT. This chain uses TRBV14 with TRBJ1-1; D is undetermined. The CDR3 covers 11 residues. Germline lookup yields CDR1 SGHDN and CDR2 FVKESK. Trimming took off 5 bases at V and 8 bases at J, with 9 bases between the two ends.

The chain carries TRBV28 and TRBJ2-3, with 7 bases aligning to TRBD1. V lost 7 bases, J lost 7 bases, and 8 bases stayed unmatched. The length of the CDR3 is 13 residues. Germline V gene lookup returns CDR1 MDHEN and CDR2 SYDVKM. This CDR3 is CASKEGASNTQYF. CDR3 in DNA: TGTGCCAGCAAAGAGGGGGCGTCAAATACGCAGTATTTT.

The chain couples TRBV5-1 to TRBJ2-7; 8 bases are shared with TRBD1. The CDR3 consists of 19 residues. Trimming at V came to 0 bases and at J to 2 bases, leaving 16 bases not matched to a gene. CDR1 and CDR2 from the germline V gene are SGHRS and YFSETQ. CDR3 loop: CASSLDPNAGDRWTYEQYF. The CDR3 DNA is TGCGCCAGCAGCTTGGACCCAAACGCCGGGGACAGGTGGACCTACGAGCAGTACTTC.

This sequence joins TRBV27 and TRBJ2-1; 11 positions agree with TRBD2. V lost 6 bases and J lost 2; bases outside the gene matches: 9. CDR1 is MNHEY and CDR2 is SMNVEV in the germline V gene (reference sequence). The CDR3 has 17 residues. CDR3 loop: CASSLLQLAGAYNEQFF. The CDR3 DNA follows: TGTGCCAGCAGCCTTCTTCAACTAGCGGGAGCCTACAATGAGCAGTTCTTC.

This clonotype was counted a few times. The V and J genes are TRBV28 and TRBJ1-1, with D unclear. CDR1 and CDR2 from the germline V gene are MDHEN and SYDVKM. Trimming pared 2 bases from V and 0 bases from J, leaving 4 bases between. The CDR3 contains 13 residues. CDR3 coding DNA: TGTGCCAGCAGTTTACATTTGAACACTGAAGCTTTCTTT. As protein: CASSLHLNTEAFF.

This sequence joins TRBV28 and TRBJ1-5; D ambiguous. The CDR3 contains 15 residues. Per the germline V gene, CDR1 is MDHEN and CDR2 is SYDVKM. Trimming pared 3 bases from V and 2 bases from J, leaving 11 bases between. The CDR3 here is CASSFPGLGNQPQHF. The CDR3 bases are TGTGCCAGCAGTTTCCCCGGCCTTGGCAATCAGCCCCAGCATTTT.

V gene TRBV27 combines with J gene TRBJ2-1, with 7 bases fitting TRBD2. V shed 6 bases and J 5 bases; nucleotides not matched to a gene: 13. The CDR3 is 16 amino acids. The germline V gene encodes CDR1 MNHEY and CDR2 SMNVEV (reference sequence). The CDR3 spells CASRTILAGLNNEQFF. The CDR3 nucleotides read TGTGCCAGCAGGACAATATTAGCGGGCCTAAACAATGAGCAGTTCTTC.

This clonotype was seen ten or more times. V usage is TRBV5-1 and J usage is TRBJ2-1, with 12 bases lining up with TRBD2. Trimming took 4 bases from V and 6 from J; bases not matched to a gene: 2. The V gene's germline CDR1 is SGHRS and CDR2 YFSETQ. The CDR3 has 14 residues. CDR3: CASSPGLAGNEQFF. CDR3 nucleotide sequence: TGCGCCAGCAGCCCGGGACTAGCGGGCAATGAGCAGTTCTTC.

This clonotype was found a few times. This chain joins TRBV5-1 and TRBJ2-1; 15 nucleotides match TRBD2. The CDR3 is 17 residues long. CDR1 and CDR2 from the germline V gene are SGHRS and YFSETQ. V shed 4 bases, J shed 0 bases, and the junction held 2 bases outside the gene matches. CDR3 DNA: TGCGCCAGCAGCGCGGGACTAGCGGGAGGCTCCTACAATGAGCAGTTCTTC. It specifies CASSAGLAGGSYNEQFF.

This clonotype showed up just a few times. The gene calls are TRBV20-1 and TRBJ2-1; tentative D call: TRBD2 (6 bases). V gave up 4 bases and J gave up 9 bases, with 16 bases separating them. Germline-derived CDR1 and CDR2 are DFQATT and SNEGSKA (reference sequence). The CDR3 spans 13 residues. The CDR3 is CSANTSPSSEQFF. The CDR3 DNA reads as TGCAGTGCTAACACTAGCCCCTCCTCTGAGCAGTTCTTC.

The chain links TRBV20-1 to TRBJ2-7, with no clear D. V was shortened by 6 bases and J by 3 bases, with 12 bases between the two germline ends. CDR3 size: 12 residues. Germline V CDR1 and CDR2: DFQATT, SNEGSKA (reference sequence). Written as DNA, the CDR3 is TGCAGTGCCACGGACGGGTACTACGAGCAGTACTTC. This codes for CSATDGYYEQYF.

The rearrangement uses TRBV20-1 and TRBJ2-3, with D perhaps matching TRBD2 (5 bases). From germline, CDR1 is DFQATT and CDR2 SNEGSKA (reference sequence). V shed 3 bases and J shed 2 bases, with 12 bases lying between them. The length of the CDR3 is 14 residues. The CDR3 DNA is TGCAGTGCTAGCTCACGGGGTGTCACAGATACGCAGTATTTT. It codes for CSASSRGVTDTQYF.

The CDR3 DNA reads TGTGCCAGCAGCTCCCAACGACAGCAGCAGGCCAAAAACATTCAGTACTTC. This translates into CASSSQRQQQAKNIQYF. The chain recombines TRBV7-2 with TRBJ2-4; D might be TRBD1 (5 bases). This CDR3 is 17 amino acids long. Germline CDR1 and CDR2: SGHTA and FQGNSA. Between the trimmed V and J ends, which lost 4 bases and 1 base, there was a span of 17 bases. The full variable domain, with the rest looked up from reference TRBV7-2 and TRBJ2-4, is GAGVSQSPSNKVTEKGKDVELRCDPISGHTALYWYRQSLGQGLEFLIYFQGNSAPDKSGLPSDRFSAERTGGSVSTLTIQRTQQEDSAVYLCASSSQRQQQAKNIQYFGAGTRLSVL.

This chain joins TRBV7-9 and TRBJ1-5; 7 nucleotides agree with TRBD1. This CDR3 contains 14 residues. The V and J ends lost 3 bases and 4 bases, in that order; junction bases with no gene match: 3. The germline CDR1 and CDR2 sequences are SEHNR and FQNEAQ (reference sequence). CDR3 in amino acids: CASSFGTANQPQHF. The CDR3 DNA reads TGTGCCAGCAGCTTCGGGACAGCAAATCAGCCCCAGCATTTT.

The chain is built from TRBV30 and TRBJ2-1; 9 bases are shared with TRBD2. The CDR3 extends over 13 amino acids. V shed 3 bases, J shed 4 bases, and the junction held 1 base outside the gene matches. CDR1 and CDR2 from the germline V gene are GTSNPN and SVGIG (reference sequence). CDR3 sequence reads: CAWRTSGYNEQFF. CDR3 in DNA: TGTGCCTGGAGAACTAGCGGGTACAATGAGCAGTTCTTC.

This chain links TRBV12-3 or TRBV12-4 with TRBJ2-2; D may be TRBD2 (6 bases). With 7 bases removed from V and 7 bases from J, the gap between germline ends came to 22 bases. The CDR3 length is 16 residues. The CDR3 protein is CASNPGPRTTLGELFF. Here the CDR3 DNA reads TGTGCCAGCAACCCGGGACCTCGGACTACCCTCGGGGAGCTGTTTTTT.

The chain has TRBV2 and TRBJ2-1, with 9 bases lining up with TRBD2. Per germline, CDR1 SNHLY and CDR2 FYNNEI. The V segment lost 2 bases and the J segment 0 bases; nucleotides outside the gene matches: 2. There are 16 residues in the CDR3. CDR3 region: CASSERSGSSYNEQFF. Written as DNA, the CDR3 is TGTGCCAGCAGTGAACGTAGCGGGAGCTCCTACAATGAGCAGTTCTTC. The entire variable domain, with the rest obtained from reference TRBV2 and TRBJ2-1, is as follows: EPEVTQTPSHQVTQMGQEVILRCVPISNHLYFYWYRQILGQKVEFLVSFYNNEISEKSEIFDDQFSVERPDGSNFTLKIRSTKLEDSAMYFCASSERSGSSYNEQFFGPGTRLTVL.

This clonotype occurred a few times. V and J are TRBV10-3 and TRBJ2-1; D is possibly TRBD1 or TRBD2 (5 bases each). Germline lookup yields CDR1 ENHRY and CDR2 SYGVKD. CDR3 size: 15 residues. V was pared by 2 bases and J by 5 bases, with 13 bases between. CDR3 loop: CAISEGAGRDNEQFF. CDR3 bases: TGTGCCATCAGTGAGGGCGCAGGGCGGGACAATGAGCAGTTCTTC.

The chain carries TRBV6-1 and TRBJ2-1; 8 bases are shared with TRBD1. The CDR3 extends over 16 amino acids. V was clipped by 7 bases and J by 8 bases; unmatched bases: 16. Looked up from germline, CDR1 is MNHNS and CDR2 is SASEGT. In nucleotides, the CDR3 is TGTGCCAGCACCCCGATCTCCGGGACAGGAACATATGAGCAGTTCTTC. It specifies CASTPISGTGTYEQFF.

The chain has TRBV4-2 and TRBJ2-1, with 13 nucleotides matching TRBD2. The CDR3 runs 16 residues. Trimming removed 4 bases from V and 8 bases from J; junction bases left unmatched: 8. Germline V CDR1 and CDR2: LGHNA, YNFKEQ. The CDR3 is CASSLPLAGGPYEQFF. CDR3 DNA: TGTGCCAGCAGCCTCCCACTAGCGGGAGGGCCTTATGAGCAGTTCTTC.

The chain links TRBV12-3 or TRBV12-4 to TRBJ1-6; 7 nucleotides match TRBD1. The CDR3 is 16 residues long. With V trimmed by 5 bases and J by 7 bases, 11 bases remained unmatched. CDR3 residues: CASSPPLGQKNSPLHF. The CDR3 DNA reads as TGTGCCAGCAGTCCACCCTTGGGACAGAAAAATTCACCCCTCCACTTT.

There are a few counts of this clonotype. V usage is TRBV27 and J usage is TRBJ2-7; D might be TRBD2 (5 bases). From germline, CDR1 is MNHEY and CDR2 SMNVEV (reference sequence). Between the trimmed V and J ends, which lost 5 bases and 3 bases, there was a span of 17 bases. The CDR3 totals 15 residues. The CDR3 is CASSPMPGNNYEQYF. The CDR3 DNA follows: TGTGCCAGCAGTCCGATGCCCGGGAACAACTACGAGCAGTACTTC.

This clonotype was observed a few times. The V call is TRBV10-3, the J call TRBJ2-3; D is perhaps TRBD2 (5 bases). V was pared by 6 bases and J by 4 bases, with 14 bases between. CDR1 is ENHRY and CDR2 is SYGVKD in the germline V gene. The CDR3 runs 14 residues. Here the CDR3 reads CAIREELPADTQYF. For the CDR3, the DNA is TGTGCCATCAGGGAGGAGCTGCCCGCAGATACGCAGTATTTT.

The chain joins TRBV28 to TRBJ2-2; D is unresolved. V was trimmed by 5 bases and J by 4 bases, leaving 14 bases between them. The CDR3 contains 15 residues. The V gene's germline CDR1 is MDHEN and CDR2 SYDVKM. The CDR3: CASSAPHSGTGELFF. In DNA, the CDR3 is TGTGCCAGCAGTGCCCCTCATTCGGGCACCGGGGAGCTGTTTTTT.

This clonotype was seen a handful of times. The rearrangement uses TRBV11-2 and TRBJ1-5; 7 nucleotides match TRBD1. The V gene end was trimmed by 5 bases and the J gene end by 4 bases; junction bases not matched to a gene: 8. The germline gives CDR1 SGHAT, CDR2 FQNNGV. The CDR3 contains 15 residues. CDR3 residues: CASSPATGLNQPQHF. The CDR3 region has the DNA TGTGCCAGCAGCCCCGCGACAGGGCTAAATCAGCCCCAGCATTTT.

A few counts support this clonotype. The chain recombines TRBV11-2 with TRBJ2-7; 7 bases align to TRBD2. The CDR3 loop spans 13 amino acids. V lost 5 bases and J lost 5; bases outside the gene matches: 6. Germline CDR1 is SGHAT and CDR2 is FQNNGV. The CDR3 reads CASSQSGTHEQYF. In DNA form, the CDR3 reads TGTGCCAGCAGCCAAAGCGGGACCCACGAGCAGTACTTC.

This clonotype has only a few counts. The rearrangement uses TRBV5-1 and TRBJ2-3; 9 nucleotides align to TRBD2. V was clipped by 0 bases and J by 6 bases; unmatched bases: 5. CDR1 SGHRS and CDR2 YFSETQ come from the germline V gene. This CDR3 contains 15 residues. CDR3: CASSLDAGGPDTQYF. The CDR3 region has the DNA TGCGCCAGCAGCTTGGACGCGGGAGGGCCGGATACGCAGTATTTT. Combining the CDR3 with reference TRBV5-1 and TRBJ2-3 gives the whole variable domain KAGVTQTPRYLIKTRGQQVTLSCSPISGHRSVSWYQQTPGQGLQFLFEYFSETQRNKGNFPGRFSGRQFSNSRSEMNVSTLELGDSALYLCASSLDAGGPDTQYFGPGTRLTVL.

The chain links TRBV19 to TRBJ2-1; D may be TRBD1 (6 bases). The V end lost 3 bases, the J end lost 5 bases, and 11 bases lay between the germline ends. The CDR3 consists of 14 residues. In germline, CDR1 is LNHDA, CDR2 SQIVND (reference sequence). The CDR3 is CASSMGQGNNEQFF. In DNA, the CDR3 is TGTGCCAGTAGTATGGGGCAGGGGAACAATGAGCAGTTCTTC.